The clone carrying this T cell receptor beta chain was seen a few times. The target antigen is unknown. The data derive from a study of T cells in Graves' hyperthyroidism and ophthalmopathy. Amplified TCR beta CDR3 regions derived from RNA transcripts. An initial round of RT-PCR targeting the TCR CDR3 relied on the HTBI primer set. TCRdb re-called the multiplex PCR reads through MiXCR, storing one row per CDR3 protein. The sample gives hundreds of thousands of distinct CDR3 sequences, roughly 14% of which show up once; approximately 4.2% is in the top ten. Each diagnosis was grounded in clinical symptoms, serum thyroxine and TRAb, thyroid ultrasound, and orbital computed tomography. Study-wide results and limits: Ophthalmopathy stood apart from stable hyperthyroidism in a 13 V-J model.

The CDR3 loop spans 17 amino acids. Germline V gene data show CDR1 as LGHNA and CDR2 as YSLEER. The germline V and J ends were trimmed by 0 bases and 3 bases, with 14 bases remaining between them. The chain has TRBV4-3 and TRBJ2-2, with D possibly TRBD1 on 5 matching bases. What was sequenced was blood. The source of this sequence is a woman between 35 and 50 years old with Graves' ophthalmopathy. The CDR3, as DNA: TGCGCCAGCAGCCAAGATCTCAGGGTGGATTACACCGGGGAGCTGTTTTTT. It translates to CASSQDLRVDYTGELFF.